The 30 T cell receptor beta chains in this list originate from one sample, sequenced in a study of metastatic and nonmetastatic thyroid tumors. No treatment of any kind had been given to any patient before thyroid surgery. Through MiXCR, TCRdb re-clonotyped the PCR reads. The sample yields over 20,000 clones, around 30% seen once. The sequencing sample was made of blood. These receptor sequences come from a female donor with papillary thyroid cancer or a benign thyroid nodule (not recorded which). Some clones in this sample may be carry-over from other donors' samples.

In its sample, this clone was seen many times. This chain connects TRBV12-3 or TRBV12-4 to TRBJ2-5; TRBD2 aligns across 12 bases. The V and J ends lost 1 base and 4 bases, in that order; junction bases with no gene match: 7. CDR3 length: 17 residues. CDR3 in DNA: TGTGCCAGCAGTTTAGTCCTAGCGGGGGGGCCGCGAGAGACCCAGTACTTC. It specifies CASSLVLAGGPRETQYF.

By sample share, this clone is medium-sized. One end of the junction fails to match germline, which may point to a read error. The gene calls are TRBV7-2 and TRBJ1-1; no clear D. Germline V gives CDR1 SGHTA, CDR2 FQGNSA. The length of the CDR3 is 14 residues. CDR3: CASSLFLLNTEAFF. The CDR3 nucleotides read TGTGCTAGCAGCTTATTCCTGCTGAACACTGAAGCTTTCTTT.

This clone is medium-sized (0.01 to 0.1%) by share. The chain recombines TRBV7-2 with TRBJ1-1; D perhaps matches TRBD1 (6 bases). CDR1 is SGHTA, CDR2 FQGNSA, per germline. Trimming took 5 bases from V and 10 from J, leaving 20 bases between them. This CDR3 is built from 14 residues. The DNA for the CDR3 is TGTGCCAGCAGCCCCGGACAGTCTCATAGGCGAGCTTTCTTT. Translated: CASSPGQSHRRAFF.

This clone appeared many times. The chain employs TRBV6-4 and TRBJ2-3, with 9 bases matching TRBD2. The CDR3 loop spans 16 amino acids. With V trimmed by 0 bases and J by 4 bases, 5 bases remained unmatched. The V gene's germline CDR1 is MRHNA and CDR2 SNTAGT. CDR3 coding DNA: TGTGCCAGCAGTGACTCTGGCGGGGGGGCATCAGATACGCAGTATTTT. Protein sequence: CASSDSGGGASDTQYF.

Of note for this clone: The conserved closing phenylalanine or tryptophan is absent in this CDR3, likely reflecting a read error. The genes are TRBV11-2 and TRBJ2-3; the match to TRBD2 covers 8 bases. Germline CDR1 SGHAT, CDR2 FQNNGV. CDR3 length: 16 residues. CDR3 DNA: TGTGCAAGCAGCTTGAAAAGCGGGGGCCCCAAAGATACGCAGTATTTG. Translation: CASSLKSGGPKDTQYL.

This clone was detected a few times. The CDR3 here is CASSESPQIQYF. The CDR3 DNA follows: TGTGCCAGCAGTGAAAGCCCGCAAATCCAGTACTTC. The chain has TRBV2 and TRBJ2-5; D uncertain. Germline assignment: CDR1 SNHLY and CDR2 FYNNEI. V was clipped by 2 bases and J by 10 bases, with 11 bases between them. The CDR3 is made up of 12 amino acids.

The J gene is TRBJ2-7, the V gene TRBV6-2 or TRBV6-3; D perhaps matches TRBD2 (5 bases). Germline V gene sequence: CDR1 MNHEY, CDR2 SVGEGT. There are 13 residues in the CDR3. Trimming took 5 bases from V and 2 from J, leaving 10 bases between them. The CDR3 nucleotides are TGTGCCAGCAGTAATAGCGTCCCCTACGAGCAGTACTTC. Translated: CASSNSVPYEQYF.

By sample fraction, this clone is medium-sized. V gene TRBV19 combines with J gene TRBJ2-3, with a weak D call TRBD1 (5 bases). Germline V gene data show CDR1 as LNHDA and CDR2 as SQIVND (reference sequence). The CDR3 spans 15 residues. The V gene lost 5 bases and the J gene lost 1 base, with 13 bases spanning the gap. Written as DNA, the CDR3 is TGTGCCAGTAGTGCAGGGTATCTGGGCACAGATACGCAGTATTTT. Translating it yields CASSAGYLGTDTQYF. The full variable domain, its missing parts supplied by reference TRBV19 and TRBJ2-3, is DGGITQSPKYLFRKEGQNVTLSCEQNLNHDAMYWYRQDPGQGLRLIYYSQIVNDFQKGDIAEGYSVSREKKESFPLTVTSAQKNPTAFYLCASSAGYLGTDTQYFGPGTRLTVL.

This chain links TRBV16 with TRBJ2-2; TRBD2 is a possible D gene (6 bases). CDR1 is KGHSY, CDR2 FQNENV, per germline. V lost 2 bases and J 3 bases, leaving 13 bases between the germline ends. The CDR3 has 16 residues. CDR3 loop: CASSQLGGLDTGELFF. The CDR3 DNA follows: TGTGCCAGCAGCCAACTCGGGGGATTGGACACCGGGGAGCTGTTTTTT.

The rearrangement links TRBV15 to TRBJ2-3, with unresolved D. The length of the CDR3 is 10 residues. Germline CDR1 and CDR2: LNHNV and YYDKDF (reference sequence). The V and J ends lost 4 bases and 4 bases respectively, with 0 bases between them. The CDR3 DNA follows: TGTGCCACCAGCACAGATACGCAGTATTTT. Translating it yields CATSTDTQYF.

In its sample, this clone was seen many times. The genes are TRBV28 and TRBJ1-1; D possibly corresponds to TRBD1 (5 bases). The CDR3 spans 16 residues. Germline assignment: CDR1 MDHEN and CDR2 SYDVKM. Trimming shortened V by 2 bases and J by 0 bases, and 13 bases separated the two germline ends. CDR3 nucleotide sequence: TGTGCCAGCAGTTTAGGCCCGGGACTGCTGAACACTGAAGCTTTCTTT. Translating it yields CASSLGPGLLNTEAFF.

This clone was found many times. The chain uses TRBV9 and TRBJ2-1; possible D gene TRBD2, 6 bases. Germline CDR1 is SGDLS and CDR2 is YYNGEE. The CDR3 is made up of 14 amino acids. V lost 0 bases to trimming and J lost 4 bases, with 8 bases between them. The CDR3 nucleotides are TGTGCCAGCAGCGTAGACGGGAGTTACAATGAGCAGTTCTTC. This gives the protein CASSVDGSYNEQFF.

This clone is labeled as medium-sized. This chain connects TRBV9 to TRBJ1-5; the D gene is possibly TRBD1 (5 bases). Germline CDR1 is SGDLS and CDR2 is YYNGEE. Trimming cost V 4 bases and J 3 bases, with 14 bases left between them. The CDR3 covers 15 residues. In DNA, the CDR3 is TGTGCCAGCAGCCAGACCTCAGGGTCCAATCAGCCCCAGCATTTT. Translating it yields CASSQTSGSNQPQHF. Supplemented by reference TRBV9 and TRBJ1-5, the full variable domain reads DSGVTQTPKHLITATGQRVTLRCSPRSGDLSVYWYQQSLDQGLQFLIQYYNGEERAKGNILERFSAQQFPDLHSELNLSSLELGDSALYFCASSQTSGSNQPQHFGDGTRLSIL.

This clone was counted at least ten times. For the CDR3, the DNA is TGTGCCAGCAAGCCTAGCGGGGAGACAGATACGCAGTATTTT. Translation gives CASKPSGETDTQYF. This chain links TRBV6-1 with TRBJ2-3; 9 positions match TRBD2. V dropped 7 bases and J dropped 3; count of bases not matched to a gene: 5. The germline V gene encodes CDR1 MNHNS and CDR2 SASEGT. The CDR3 is 14 residues long.

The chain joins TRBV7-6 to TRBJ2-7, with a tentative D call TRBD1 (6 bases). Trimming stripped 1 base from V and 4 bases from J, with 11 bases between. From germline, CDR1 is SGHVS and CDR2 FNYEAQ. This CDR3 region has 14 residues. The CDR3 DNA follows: TGTGCCAGCAGCTTAGGCACAGGGAGTTACGAGCAGTACGTC. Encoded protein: CASSLGTGSYEQYV.

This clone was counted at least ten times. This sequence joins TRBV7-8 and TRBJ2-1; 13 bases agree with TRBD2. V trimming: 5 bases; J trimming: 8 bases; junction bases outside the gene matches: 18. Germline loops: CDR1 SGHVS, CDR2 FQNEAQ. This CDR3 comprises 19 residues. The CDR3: CASSGGAGTSGIRRDEQFF. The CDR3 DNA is TGTGCCAGCAGCGGCGGCGCGGGGACTAGCGGGATTCGGCGGGATGAGCAGTTCTTC.

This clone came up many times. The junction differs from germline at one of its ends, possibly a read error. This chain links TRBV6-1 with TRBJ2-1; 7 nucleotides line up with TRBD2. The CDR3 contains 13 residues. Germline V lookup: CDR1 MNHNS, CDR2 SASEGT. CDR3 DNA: TGTGCCAGCAGTGAAGGGGAATCTGGGGGGGGGATCTTC. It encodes CASSEGESGGGIF.

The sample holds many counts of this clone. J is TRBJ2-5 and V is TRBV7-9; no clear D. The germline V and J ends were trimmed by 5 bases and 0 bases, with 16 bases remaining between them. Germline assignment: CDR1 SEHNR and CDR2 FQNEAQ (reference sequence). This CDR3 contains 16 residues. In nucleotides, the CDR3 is TGTGCCAGCAGCCACCCCCCTCCTCGGTACCAAGAGACCCAGTACTTC. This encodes CASSHPPPRYQETQYF.

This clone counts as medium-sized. CDR3 DNA sequence: TGCGCCAGCAGCTTACAGGGTTCTGGAAACACCATATATTTT. This codes for CASSLQGSGNTIYF. The V and J genes are TRBV5-1 and TRBJ1-3; possible D gene TRBD1, 6 bases. From germline, CDR1 is SGHRS and CDR2 YFSETQ. CDR3 size: 14 residues. V lost 2 bases to trimming and J lost 1 base, with 7 bases between them.

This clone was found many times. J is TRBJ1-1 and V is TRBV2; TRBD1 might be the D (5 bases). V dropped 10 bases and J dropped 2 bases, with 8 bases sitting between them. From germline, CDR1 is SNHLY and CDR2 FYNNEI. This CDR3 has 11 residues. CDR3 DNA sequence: TGTGCCACGCAGGGTAACACTGAAGCTTTCTTT. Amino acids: CATQGNTEAFF.

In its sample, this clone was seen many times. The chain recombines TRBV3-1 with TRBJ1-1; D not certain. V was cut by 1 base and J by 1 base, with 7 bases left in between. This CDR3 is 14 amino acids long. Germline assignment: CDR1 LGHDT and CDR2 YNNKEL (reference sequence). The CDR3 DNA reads TGTGCCAGCAGCCAAGCAATCCAGAACACTGAAGCTTTCTTT. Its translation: CASSQAIQNTEAFF.

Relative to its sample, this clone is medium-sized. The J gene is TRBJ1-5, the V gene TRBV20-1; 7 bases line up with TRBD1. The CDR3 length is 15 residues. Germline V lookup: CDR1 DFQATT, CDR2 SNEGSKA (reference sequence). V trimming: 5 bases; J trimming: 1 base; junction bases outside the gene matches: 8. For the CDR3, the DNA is TGCAGTGCTCATCTCGGACAGGACAGCAATCAGCCCCAGCATTTT. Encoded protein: CSAHLGQDSNQPQHF.

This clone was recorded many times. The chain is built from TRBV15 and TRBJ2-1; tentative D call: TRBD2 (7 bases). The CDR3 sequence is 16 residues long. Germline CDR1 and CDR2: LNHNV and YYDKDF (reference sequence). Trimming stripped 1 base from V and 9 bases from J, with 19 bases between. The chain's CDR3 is CATSRVPLGGDGEQFF. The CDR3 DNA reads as TGTGCCACCAGCAGAGTTCCCCTAGGGGGGGATGGTGAGCAGTTCTTC. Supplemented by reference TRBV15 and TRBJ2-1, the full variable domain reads DAMVIQNPRYQVTQFGKPVTLSCSQTLNHNVMYWYQQKSSQAPKLLFHYYDKDFNNEADTPDNFQSRRPNTSFCFLDIRSPGLGDTAMYLCATSRVPLGGDGEQFFGPGTRLTVL.

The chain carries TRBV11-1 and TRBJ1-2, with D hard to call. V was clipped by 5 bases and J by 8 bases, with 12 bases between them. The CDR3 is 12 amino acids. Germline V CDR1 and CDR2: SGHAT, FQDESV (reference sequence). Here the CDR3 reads CASSQTSGGYTF. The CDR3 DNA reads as TGTGCCAGCAGCCAGACTAGCGGGGGCTACACCTTC.

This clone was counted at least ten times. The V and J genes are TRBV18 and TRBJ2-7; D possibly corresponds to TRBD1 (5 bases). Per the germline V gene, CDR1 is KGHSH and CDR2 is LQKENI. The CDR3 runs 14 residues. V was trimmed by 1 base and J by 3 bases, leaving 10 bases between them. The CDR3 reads CASSPRQQVYEQYF. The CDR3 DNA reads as TGTGCCAGCTCACCACGACAACAGGTCTACGAGCAGTACTTC. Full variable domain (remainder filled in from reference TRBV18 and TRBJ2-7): NAGVMQNPRHLVRRRGQEARLRCSPMKGHSHVYWYRQLPEEGLKFMVYLQKENIIDESGMPKERFSAEFPKEGPSILRIQQVVRGDSAAYFCASSPRQQVYEQYFGPGTRLTVT.

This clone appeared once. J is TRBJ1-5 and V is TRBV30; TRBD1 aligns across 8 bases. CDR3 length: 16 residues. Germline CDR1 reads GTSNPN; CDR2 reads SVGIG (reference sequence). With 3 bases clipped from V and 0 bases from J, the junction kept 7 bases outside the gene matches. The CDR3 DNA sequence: TGTGCCTGGAGCCCAGACAGGGGTTATAGCAATCAGCCCCAGCATTTT. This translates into CAWSPDRGYSNQPQHF.

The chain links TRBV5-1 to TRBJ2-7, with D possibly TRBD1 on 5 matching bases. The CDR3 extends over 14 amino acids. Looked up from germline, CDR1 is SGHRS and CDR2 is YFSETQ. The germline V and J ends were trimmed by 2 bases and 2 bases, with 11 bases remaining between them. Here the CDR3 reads CASSFQGVAYEQYF. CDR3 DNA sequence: TGCGCCAGCAGCTTTCAGGGTGTAGCCTACGAGCAGTACTTC.

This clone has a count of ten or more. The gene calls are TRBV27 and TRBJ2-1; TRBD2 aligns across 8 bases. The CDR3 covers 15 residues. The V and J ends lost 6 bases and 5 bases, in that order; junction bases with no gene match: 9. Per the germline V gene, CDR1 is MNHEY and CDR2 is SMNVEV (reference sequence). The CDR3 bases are TGTGCCAGCAGCCCAGCGGGGGCGGGGCACAATGAGCAGTTCTTC. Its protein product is CASSPAGAGHNEQFF.

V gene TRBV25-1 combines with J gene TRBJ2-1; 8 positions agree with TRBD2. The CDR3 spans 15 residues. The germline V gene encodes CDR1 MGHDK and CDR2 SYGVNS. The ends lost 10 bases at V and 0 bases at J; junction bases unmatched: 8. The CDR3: CAMRDSGTSYNEQFF. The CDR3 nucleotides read TGTGCCATGAGAGATAGCGGGACCTCCTACAATGAGCAGTTCTTC.

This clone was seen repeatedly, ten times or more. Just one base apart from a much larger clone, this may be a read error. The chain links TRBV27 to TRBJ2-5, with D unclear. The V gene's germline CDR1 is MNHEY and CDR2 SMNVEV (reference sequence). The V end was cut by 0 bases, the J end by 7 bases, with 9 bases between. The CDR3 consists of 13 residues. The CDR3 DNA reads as TGTGCCAGCAGTTTATCGATGTTGGGGACCCAGTACTTC. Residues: CASSLSMLGTQYF.